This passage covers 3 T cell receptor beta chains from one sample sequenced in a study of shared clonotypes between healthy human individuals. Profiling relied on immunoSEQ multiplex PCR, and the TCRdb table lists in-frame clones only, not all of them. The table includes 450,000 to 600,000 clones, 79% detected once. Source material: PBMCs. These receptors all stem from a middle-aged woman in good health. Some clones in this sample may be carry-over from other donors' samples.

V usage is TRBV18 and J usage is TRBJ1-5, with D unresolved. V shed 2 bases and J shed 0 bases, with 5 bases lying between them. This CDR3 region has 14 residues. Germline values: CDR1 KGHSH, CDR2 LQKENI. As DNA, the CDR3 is TGTGCCAGCTCACCAGTCGATAGCAATCAGCCCCAGCATTTT. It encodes CASSPVDSNQPQHF.

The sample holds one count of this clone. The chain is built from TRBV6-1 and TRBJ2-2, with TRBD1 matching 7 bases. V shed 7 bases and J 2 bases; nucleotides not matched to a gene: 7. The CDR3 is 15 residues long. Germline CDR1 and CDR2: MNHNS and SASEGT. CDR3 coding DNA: TGTGCCAGCACTGTGGACAGGACCAACACCGGGGAGCTGTTTTTT. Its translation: CASTVDRTNTGELFF.

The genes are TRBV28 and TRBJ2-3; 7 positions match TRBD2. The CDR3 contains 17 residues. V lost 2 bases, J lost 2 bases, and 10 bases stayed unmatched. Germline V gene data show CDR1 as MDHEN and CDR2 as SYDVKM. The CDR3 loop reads CASSLGRAETPTDTQYF. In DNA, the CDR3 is TGTGCCAGCAGTTTAGGGAGGGCCGAAACCCCCACAGATACGCAGTATTTT.